A single sample gave rise to the 14 T cell receptor beta chains below, sequenced in a study of technical replicates of blood from several donors. Generated by immunoSEQ multiplex PCR, the TCRdb table keeps only in-frame clones and is missing some. This table has tens of thousands of clones, around nine tenths appearing once. Sequenced input: T cells isolated from PBMCs. These TCRs come from a human donor in good health.

The chain links TRBV18 to TRBJ1-5; D not certain. The CDR3 runs to 15 residues. The V end lost 1 base, the J end lost 5 bases, and 12 bases lay between the germline ends. Per germline, CDR1 KGHSH and CDR2 LQKENI. The CDR3 region is CASSPRGNSYQPQHF. As DNA, the CDR3 is TGTGCCAGCTCACCACGAGGGAATTCTTATCAGCCCCAGCATTTT.

This sequence joins TRBV15 and TRBJ2-6; 10 bases map to TRBD1. Germline V gives CDR1 LNHNV, CDR2 YYDKDF (reference sequence). V shed 1 base, J shed 2 bases, and the junction held 5 bases outside the gene matches. This CDR3 has 18 residues. CDR3 nucleotide sequence: TGTGCCACCAGCAGAGGGGGGACAGGGGCAGCTGGGGCCAACGTCCTGACTTTC. It yields the protein CATSRGGTGAAGANVLTF.

This clone was detected only a few times. This chain links TRBV6-1 with TRBJ2-7, with 8 bases lining up with TRBD2. The CDR3 is 13 residues long. The germline V gene has CDR1 MNHNS and CDR2 SASEGT. Trimming cost V 6 bases and J 2 bases; bases outside gene matches: 3. CDR3 nucleotide sequence: TGTGCCAGCAGGGTAGCGGGAACCTACGAGCAGTACTTC. Its translation: CASRVAGTYEQYF.

J is TRBJ1-2 and V is TRBV11-2, with TRBD1 matching over 10 bases. The ends lost 6 bases at V and 8 bases at J; junction bases unmatched: 21. Germline V gene sequence: CDR1 SGHAT, CDR2 FQNNGV. CDR3 size: 18 residues. CDR3 protein: CASSSLRDRGARKFGYTF. The CDR3 bases are TGTGCCAGCAGTTCGCTTCGGGACAGGGGTGCGAGGAAGTTCGGCTACACCTTC.

The chain combines TRBV21-1 with TRBJ1-2; TRBD1, the D gene given by the table, was not confirmed from the DNA. TRBV21-1 is a listed pseudogene. The length of the CDR3 is 16 residues. CDR3 nucleotides: TGTGCCAGCAGCAAATCACCGGGACAGGGGGCCGTTGGCTACACCTTC. It translates to CASSKSPGQGAVGYTF.

The chain links TRBV11-3 to TRBJ1-2; no clear D. The CDR3 contains 14 residues. Germline lookup yields CDR1 SGHNT and CDR2 YENEEA. Trimming left V 4 bases short and J 0 bases short, with 9 bases between. For the CDR3, the DNA is TGTGCCAGCAGCTCTTACGGAGCTAACTATGGCTACACCTTC. Amino acid sequence: CASSSYGANYGYTF. The variable domain in full, completed from reference TRBV11-3 and TRBJ1-2, reads EAGVVQSPRYKIIEKKQPVAFWCNPISGHNTLYWYLQNLGQGPELLIRYENEEAVDDSQLPKDRFSAERLKGVDSTLKIQPAELGDSAVYLCASSSYGANYGYTFGSGTRLTVV.

The gene calls are TRBV10-1 and TRBJ2-1; 8 positions agree with TRBD2. The CDR3 runs 15 residues. The germline V gene has CDR1 WNHNN and CDR2 SYGVQD (reference sequence). J gave up 10 bases and V 8 bases, and 16 bases lay outside the gene matches. This chain's CDR3 is CASGGLTSVGEEQFF. The CDR3 nucleotides read TGCGCCAGCGGGGGGTTGACTAGCGTGGGAGAGGAGCAGTTCTTC.

DNA of the CDR3: TGTGCCACCAGCAGAGATCGGGCAGGGTTAGAAGAGACCCAGTACTTC. It is translated as CATSRDRAGLEETQYF. The rearrangement joins TRBV15 to TRBJ2-5; D is perhaps TRBD1 (5 bases). Trimming took off 0 bases at V and 3 bases at J, with 14 bases between the two ends. The V gene's germline CDR1 is LNHNV and CDR2 YYDKDF (reference sequence). The CDR3 sequence is 16 residues long.

The chain has TRBV27 and TRBJ1-4, with D unclear. The length of the CDR3 is 13 residues. V was cut by 0 bases and J by 6 bases, with 5 bases left in between. Germline V lookup: CDR1 MNHEY, CDR2 SMNVEV (reference sequence). The CDR3 reads CASSLSRHEKLFF. CDR3 nucleotide sequence: TGTGCCAGCAGTTTATCGCGGCATGAAAAACTGTTTTTT.

The chain combines TRBV6-5 with TRBJ1-1; no clear D. The V end lost 8 bases, the J end lost 6 bases, and 13 bases lay between the germline ends. Germline CDR1 MNHEY, CDR2 SVGAGI. The length of the CDR3 is 12 residues. The CDR3 nucleotides read TGTGCCAGCTCCTCGAGGCTCGCTGAAGCTTTCTTT. Translation: CASSSRLAEAFF.

The chain links TRBV21-1 to TRBJ2-1; the table's D call, TRBD2, has no DNA check behind it. TRBV21-1 constitutes a pseudogene. The CDR3 runs 14 residues. In DNA form, the CDR3 reads TGTGCCAGCAGCACTCCCCGAGCGGGAGATGAGCAGTTCTTC. This translates into CASSTPRAGDEQFF.

J is TRBJ1-2 and V is TRBV30, with a weak D call TRBD1 (5 bases). CDR3 length: 14 residues. The V gene's germline CDR1 is GTSNPN and CDR2 SVGIG (reference sequence). The ends were cut back, 5 bases at V and 7 bases at J, with 20 bases in the middle. The CDR3 sequence: CAWGAAGPGGGYTF. CDR3 DNA sequence: TGTGCCTGGGGGGCAGCGGGTCCGGGCGGTGGCTACACCTTC.

This sequence joins TRBV9 and TRBJ2-2, with 8 bases matching TRBD1. Trimming cost V 5 bases and J 7 bases; bases outside gene matches: 10. CDR1 SGDLS and CDR2 YYNGEE come from the germline V gene. CDR3 length equals 15 residues. CDR3: CASRLVDRDDGELFF. DNA for the CDR3: TGTGCCAGCAGACTAGTGGACAGGGATGACGGGGAGCTGTTTTTT.

This clone was observed a single time. The chain uses TRBV6-6 and TRBJ2-3; possible D gene TRBD1, 7 bases. Per the germline V gene, CDR1 is MNHNY and CDR2 is SVGAGI (reference sequence). The CDR3 totals 15 residues. V was shortened by 2 bases and J by 5 bases, with 14 bases between the two germline ends. This CDR3 is CASSYSWQGGDTQYF. In DNA form, the CDR3 reads TGTGCCAGCAGTTACAGTTGGCAGGGGGGAGATACGCAGTATTTT.